This TCR beta chain originates from a study of siplizumab effects on memory and regulatory T cells. Study-wide results and limits: A small minority of alloreactive clones were mapped to unstimulated subsets. A major contribution to the alloresponse seemed to be made by naive T cells, which seemed more diverse than memory cells. Proliferating CD4+ or CD8+ clones, roughly 75-95% of them, lacked an assignable naive or memory phenotype. The authors did not confirm suppressive function in proliferating Tregs from siplizumab cultures.

The germline V gene encodes CDR1 SGHNT and CDR2 YYREEE (reference sequence). V lost 5 bases to trimming and J lost 4 bases, with 9 bases between them. This CDR3 has 12 amino acids. On this clone itself: Its antigen is undetermined.

Clones were read by immunoSEQ multiplex PCR, and TCRdb kept only the in-frame ones, dropping some. The table includes 100,000 or so clones, around 90% detected once. The sequenced material came from CD4+ T cells sorted from blood. The V gene is TRBV5-4, the J gene TRBJ2-5; TRBD2 is a possible D gene (5 bases). The receptor was derived from a human donor in good health. CDR3 sequence (DNA): TGTGCCAGCAGTCTCAGCGGAGAGACCCAGTACTTC. It encodes CASSLSGETQYF.